This T cell receptor beta chain was obtained from a study of shared clonotypes between healthy human individuals (dated by TCRdb to 2020 to 2022). Regarding the research as a whole: The cohort included three men and a couple of women between 18 and 49 years of age. Blood TCR repertoires of about five healthy adults were deeply sequenced to estimate repertoire size and the extent of clonotype sharing between individuals. Per donor, leukapheresis produced somewhere between about 0.85 and 10 billion PBMCs. For each donor, CD4 naive and CD4 memory were each run on three plates, CD8 naive on two plates, and CD8 memory on one plate. To increase sequencing depth and limit assay-specific biases, different laboratories used diverse techniques to prepare libraries and sequence TCR repertoires.

Overall study outcomes, separate from this receptor: Higher generation probabilities were observed for clonotypes shared by all four sorted-subset donors than for non-shared clonotypes. Pairwise subsampling indicated that sequencing depth was expected to affect the degree of clonotype sharing among donors. Larger estimated clonotype richness was generally found for naive subsets than for memory subsets. Rarefaction of sorted-subset datasets indicated incomplete sequencing despite the large sequencing depth. Across several donors, 5% to 6% of naive CD4, roughly 3.5% of naive CD8, about 2.3% of memory CD4, and over 0.35% of memory CD8 clonotypes were shared. The small number of donors limited the genetic and exposure-history diversity represented. Sampling was limited to blood, and TCR repertoires in tissue likely differ from TCR repertoires in blood.

Worth noting for this clone: Its antigen target is currently unknown. One base away there is no much larger clone; base qualities are not given.

CD8 naive samples consisted of CD45RO-negative cells that were positively selected for CCR7, yielding a CD45RA+CCR7+ population without TemRA cells. Donors were healthy HIV-negative adults with no recently reported acute infections or vaccinations. Every donor was a Caucasian adult residing in Nashville, Tennessee, USA. Blood was collected by leukapheresis, and PBMCs were isolated by Ficoll-Histopaque density gradient centrifugation and then cryopreserved in liquid nitrogen vapor phase. Analytical flow cytometry was used to check the purity and quantity of each magnetically sorted T cell population. From each sorted fraction, genomic DNA was isolated and quantified by UV absorbance on a Nanodrop 2000c. Using the deep immunoSEQ assay, TCR CDR3 regions were amplified from genomic DNA by multiplex PCR. Extracted genomic DNA from each cell subset was spread evenly across all wells of several immunoSEQ 96-well plates, with each plate serving as a replicate. Each replicate PCR for sorted subsets received approximately 220 ng genomic DNA, equal to roughly 29,000 T cell genomes. The purified libraries were quantified using a Qubit 3.0 fluorometer, sized with a Bioanalyzer 2100, and then quantified again using the KAPA Library Quantification kit. A separate single-read 150-cycle Illumina NextSeq 550 flow cell was used to sequence each immunoSEQ 96-well plate. The study's own analysis went as follows. Because the immunoSEQ output held only junctional sequences and lacked quality scores, the filtering could not match the filtering applied to full-length reads. To assign V/J genes and CDR3, sequences were annotated against IMGT germline references using PyIR, a Python wrapper for IgBLAST v1.9. Reads were filtered out if the reads had weak V/J assignments (E-value above 1e-6), no CDR3, stop codons, out-of-frame junctions, or ambiguous translated residues. V3J clonotypes were defined as sequences sharing the same inferred V gene, J gene, and CDR3 amino acid sequence. Percentage overlap between repertoires was calculated by dividing the number of shared unique clonotypes by the size of the smaller repertoire. Repertoire richness was assessed with RTK rarefaction, the Chao1 estimator, and Recon v2.1 estimates of unobserved clonotypes. For all TCRbeta clonotypes obtained by the gDNA method from several donors, generation probabilities were computed with OLGA. TCRdb carries this immuneACCESS record with in-frame sequences only. Its versions omit some clonotypes, under half of them owing to an unresolved V gene in the studies checked, with the rest unexplained. That table is the source of V, J and clone size, and D and trimming were worked out from the DNA. The sample contains 760,000 or so clones, around 96% of them found a single time. The top ten constitute around 0.21% of the sample.

The TCR comes from a young man in good health. The material sequenced was naive CD8+ T cells sorted from blood. What this sample's cell subset or site label stands for: CD45RA+CCR7+.

The nucleotides read TGTGCCAGCAGCCAACTCTGGGACGGAATGGCCGGGGAGCTGTTTTTT. This sequence encodes CASSQLWDGMAGELFF. The sequence joins TRBV14 to TRBJ2-2; the D gene may be TRBD1 or TRBD2, since each aligns over 5 bases. Via the germline V gene, CDR1 is SGHDN and CDR2 FVKESK. V is reduced by 2 bases and J by 6 bases, leaving a spacing of 16 bases between them. The CDR3 sequence holds 16 residues, the cysteine and phenylalanine included. Here the CDR3 DNA is all that survives: 48 bases in frame from base 1.